This TCR beta chain stems from a study of OX40 agonist ivuxolimab in advanced cancers. Study context: Given to patients was ivuxolimab, an agonistic anti-OX40 (CD134) antibody. The dose-escalation group included hepatocellular carcinoma, melanoma, renal cell carcinoma and head and neck cancer.

This CDR3 is 13 amino acids long. The V and J ends lost 4 bases and 5 bases respectively, with 10 bases between them. CDR1 and CDR2 from the germline V gene are SGHRS and YFSETQ. Profiling relied on immunoSEQ multiplex PCR, and the TCRdb table lists in-frame clones only, not all of them. The sample holds 65,000 to 80,000 clones, 84% seen once. This TCR came from an adult with an advanced solid tumor such as melanoma, head and neck, liver or kidney cancer. Sequences were derived from CD4+ or CD8+ T cells sorted from blood, sampled in a trial of the OX40 agonist ivuxolimab. The V and J genes are TRBV5-1 and TRBJ2-1; D ambiguous. Written as DNA, the CDR3 is TGCGCCAGCAGCCCGGCCCCTAACAATGAGCAGTTCTTC. Residues: CASSPAPNNEQFF.